Following are 23 T cell receptor beta chains from one sample sequenced in a study of cytomegalovirus exposure and HLA in healthy donors. The PCR used 60 Vbeta and 13 Jbeta primers. Here immunoSEQ multiplex PCR was the method, and the copy in TCRdb shows in-frame clones only, minus some. The repertoire holds under 150,000 clones, with around 80% as singletons. The sequencing sample was made of PBMCs. The receptor source for this set is a man aged 30-40 years in good health and CMV-seronegative.

CDR3 nucleotides: TGTGCCAGCAGCCCCCGGACAGGGTACAATGAGCAGTTCTTC. Its protein product is CASSPRTGYNEQFF. The chain has TRBV5-5 and TRBJ2-1; 8 nucleotides agree with TRBD1. Losses at the gene ends were 4 bases for V and 4 bases for J; bases not matched to a gene: 4. Germline loops: CDR1 SGHKS, CDR2 YYEKEE (reference sequence). This CDR3 has 14 amino acids.

The chain is built from TRBV6-4 and TRBJ1-1, with a tentative D call TRBD1 (6 bases). Per germline, CDR1 MRHNA and CDR2 SNTAGT. Trimming cost V 7 bases and J 0 bases, with 12 bases left between them. The CDR3 extends over 14 amino acids. The DNA for the CDR3 is TGTGCCAGCAAGGTGGGGGACATGAACACTGAAGCTTTCTTT. As protein: CASKVGDMNTEAFF.

The rearrangement links TRBV2 to TRBJ1-5; D ambiguous. Trimming left V 6 bases short and J 5 bases short, with 8 bases between. CDR1 and CDR2 (germline): SNHLY, FYNNEI. This CDR3 has 12 amino acids. As DNA, the CDR3 is TGTGCCAGCAGCCAACTCTATCAGCCCCAGCATTTT. Protein product: CASSQLYQPQHF.

The chain couples TRBV5-4 to TRBJ2-7, with D possibly matching TRBD2 (6 bases). CDR1 and CDR2 (germline): SGHNT, YYREEE (reference sequence). V was trimmed by 0 bases and J by 3 bases, leaving 10 bases between them. The CDR3 extends over 14 amino acids. The CDR3 sequence: CASSLGRGFYEQYF. CDR3 nucleotide sequence: TGTGCCAGCAGCTTGGGTCGGGGGTTCTACGAGCAGTACTTC.

The V and J genes are TRBV2 and TRBJ1-1; TRBD1 is a possible D gene (5 bases). V lost 8 bases to trimming and J lost 10 bases, with 14 bases between them. The CDR3 length is 11 residues. Germline V CDR1 and CDR2: SNHLY, FYNNEI. The CDR3 loop reads CASEGTPSAFF. The CDR3 DNA reads TGTGCCAGCGAGGGGACTCCTTCAGCTTTCTTT.

The rearrangement links TRBV19 to TRBJ2-7; 7 bases match TRBD1. The CDR3 extends over 14 amino acids. Germline V gives CDR1 LNHDA, CDR2 SQIVND (reference sequence). J lost 0 bases, V lost 1 base, and 0 bases had no gene match. Written as DNA, the CDR3 is TGTGCCAGTAGTATAGGGGACAGCTCCTACGAGCAGTACTTC. Translating gives CASSIGDSSYEQYF.

This clone was detected only a few times. This chain links TRBV27 with TRBJ1-2; D is uncertain. V gave up 5 bases and J gave up 3 bases, with 16 bases separating them. The CDR3 covers 15 residues. The germline V gene has CDR1 MNHEY and CDR2 SMNVEV (reference sequence). The CDR3 sequence: CASSPRTGLDYGYTF. CDR3 nucleotides: TGTGCCAGCAGTCCTAGGACTGGTTTGGACTATGGCTACACCTTC.

This clone was detected a few times. V is TRBV5-1 and J is TRBJ2-5, with TRBD1 identical over 9 bases. The germline gives CDR1 SGHRS, CDR2 YFSETQ. The junction had 9 bases not matched to a gene; V was cut back by 2 bases and J by 4 bases. The CDR3 runs 16 residues. The CDR3 DNA is TGCGCCAGCAGCTTCGGGACAGGGCCCCTCGGAGAGACCCAGTACTTC. Translating gives CASSFGTGPLGETQYF.

The chain uses TRBV5-6 and TRBJ2-5; 7 bases are a match to TRBD2. CDR1 SGHDT and CDR2 YYEEEE come from the germline V gene. Trimming cost V 0 bases and J 6 bases; bases outside gene matches: 11. The CDR3 sequence is 16 residues long. The CDR3 DNA is TGTGCCAGCAGCTTGGAGGGTCAGCGGGGCGTAAAGACCCAGTACTTC. Encoded protein: CASSLEGQRGVKTQYF. The full variable domain, completed using reference TRBV5-6 and TRBJ2-5, is DAGVTQSPTHLIKTRGQQVTLRCSPKSGHDTVSWYQQALGQGPQFIFQYYEEEERQRGNFPDRFSGHQFPNYSSELNVNALLLGDSALYLCASSLEGQRGVKTQYFGPGTRLLVL.

J is TRBJ1-3 and V is TRBV30; D not certain. The CDR3 has 14 residues. The V gene's germline CDR1 is GTSNPN and CDR2 SVGIG (reference sequence). Trimming took off 2 bases at V and 3 bases at J, with 11 bases between the two ends. Here the CDR3 DNA reads TGTGCCTGGAGTATCTCCTTCGGTGGAAACACCATATATTTT. Translation: CAWSISFGGNTIYF.

The J gene is TRBJ2-5, the V gene TRBV5-1; 10 positions agree with TRBD2. The CDR3 runs to 16 residues. Trimming at V came to 0 bases and at J to 5 bases, leaving 7 bases not matched to a gene. Germline CDR1 and CDR2: SGHRS and YFSETQ. This CDR3 is CASSLARTSGGETQYF. The CDR3 DNA is TGCGCCAGCAGCTTGGCCAGGACTAGCGGAGGGGAGACCCAGTACTTC. The full variable domain, in which reference TRBV5-1 and TRBJ2-5 provide the parts outside the CDR3, is KAGVTQTPRYLIKTRGQQVTLSCSPISGHRSVSWYQQTPGQGLQFLFEYFSETQRNKGNFPGRFSGRQFSNSRSEMNVSTLELGDSALYLCASSLARTSGGETQYFGPGTRLLVL.

In DNA form, the CDR3 reads TGCGCCAGCAGCTCTCCCGGGACTAGCATGGATACGCAGTATTTT. This codes for CASSSPGTSMDTQYF. The chain couples TRBV4-1 to TRBJ2-3, with TRBD2 matching 9 bases. Trimming at V came to 5 bases and at J to 6 bases, leaving 9 bases not matched to a gene. The CDR3 loop spans 15 amino acids. Germline lookup yields CDR1 MGHRA and CDR2 YSYEKL.

This sequence joins TRBV4-1 and TRBJ2-2; D gene unclear. Looked up from germline, CDR1 is MGHRA and CDR2 is YSYEKL. This CDR3 contains 15 residues. V dropped 2 bases and J dropped 4 bases, with 11 bases sitting between them. CDR3 region: CASSQNSIATGELFF. CDR3 nucleotide sequence: TGCGCCAGCAGCCAAAACTCCATAGCCACCGGGGAGCTGTTTTTT.

The chain combines TRBV28 with TRBJ1-2; perhaps TRBD1 as D (6 bases). Germline V CDR1 and CDR2: MDHEN, SYDVKM. V was trimmed by 5 bases and J by 0 bases, leaving 13 bases between them. The CDR3 extends over 15 amino acids. The DNA of the CDR3 is TGTGCCAGCAGTACTCCAGGGGAAGCTAACTATGGCTACACCTTC. As protein: CASSTPGEANYGYTF.

This chain links TRBV9 with TRBJ1-1, with D perhaps TRBD1 (5 bases). The ends were cut back, 0 bases at V and 1 base at J, with 13 bases in the middle. This CDR3 contains 16 residues. Per germline, CDR1 SGDLS and CDR2 YYNGEE. CDR3 amino acids: CASSVGGRGPNTEAFF. In nucleotides, the CDR3 is TGTGCCAGCAGCGTAGGTGGTAGGGGTCCGAACACTGAAGCTTTCTTT. Supplemented by reference TRBV9 and TRBJ1-1, the full variable domain reads DSGVTQTPKHLITATGQRVTLRCSPRSGDLSVYWYQQSLDQGLQFLIQYYNGEERAKGNILERFSAQQFPDLHSELNLSSLELGDSALYFCASSVGGRGPNTEAFFGQGTRLTVV.

The gene calls are TRBV7-9 and TRBJ2-3; 7 bases match TRBD1. With 7 bases clipped from V and 2 bases from J, the junction kept 6 bases outside the gene matches. CDR3 length: 14 residues. Germline V gives CDR1 SEHNR, CDR2 FQNEAQ (reference sequence). CDR3 nucleotides: TGTGCCAGCATCATGGACAGGACCACAGATACGCAGTATTTT. This gives the protein CASIMDRTTDTQYF.

The sample holds one count of this clone. The CDR3 spells CSVSGGTGVEQYF. CDR3 nucleotides: TGCAGCGTGAGCGGGGGGACAGGGGTCGAGCAGTACTTC. The chain joins TRBV29-1 to TRBJ2-5; D is perhaps TRBD1 (10 bases). The DNA matches TRBJ2-7 better at its end, which makes the J call doubtful. The CDR3 is 13 residues long. Looked up from germline, CDR1 is SQVTM and CDR2 is ANQGSEA.

The V call is TRBV9, the J call TRBJ2-1; TRBD2 matches at 7 bases. J gave up 8 bases and V 2 bases, and 4 bases lay outside the gene matches. This CDR3 is built from 13 residues. Germline V gives CDR1 SGDLS, CDR2 YYNGEE. The CDR3 protein is CASSVGLVHEQFF. The DNA of the CDR3 is TGTGCCAGCAGCGTTGGACTAGTTCATGAGCAGTTCTTC. The full variable domain, completed using reference TRBV9 and TRBJ2-1, is DSGVTQTPKHLITATGQRVTLRCSPRSGDLSVYWYQQSLDQGLQFLIQYYNGEERAKGNILERFSAQQFPDLHSELNLSSLELGDSALYFCASSVGLVHEQFFGPGTRLTVL.

CDR3 in amino acids: CSVESHRNTEAFF. The CDR3 DNA is TGCAGCGTTGAGTCTCACAGAAACACTGAAGCTTTCTTT. The rearrangement joins TRBV29-1 to TRBJ1-1; D unclear. This CDR3 region has 13 residues. The V gene's germline CDR1 is SQVTM and CDR2 ANQGSEA. V was trimmed by 3 bases and J by 2 bases, leaving 10 bases between them.

This clone appeared a single time. The chain uses TRBV6-5 and TRBJ2-5, with 12 positions matching TRBD1. The J call is doubtful: the DNA matches TRBJ2-7 better. Germline values: CDR1 MNHEY, CDR2 SVGAGI. The CDR3 consists of 15 residues. DNA for the CDR3: TGTGCCAGCAGTTACGGGGACAGGGGGCCCTACGAGCAGTACTTC. Its translation: CASSYGDRGPYEQYF.

The V and J genes are TRBV5-1 and TRBJ2-2; maybe TRBD2 (5 bases). This CDR3 comprises 14 residues. V lost 0 bases, J lost 6 bases, and 9 bases lay in between. CDR1 and CDR2 from the germline V gene are SGHRS and YFSETQ. The CDR3, as DNA: TGCGCCAGCAGCTTGGGAGGGAAGTCCGGGGAGCTGTTTTTT. It yields the protein CASSLGGKSGELFF.

J is TRBJ2-6 and V is TRBV2, with TRBD1 identical over 8 bases. Trimming at V came to 6 bases and at J to 3 bases, leaving 4 bases not matched to a gene. The germline gives CDR1 SNHLY, CDR2 FYNNEI. CDR3 length: 15 residues. The CDR3 spells CASSQGAIGANVLTF. Here the CDR3 DNA reads TGTGCCAGCAGCCAGGGGGCGATTGGGGCCAACGTCCTGACTTTC.

The genes are TRBV25-1 and TRBJ2-7; 7 bases match TRBD2. The CDR3 has 15 amino acids. The junction had 7 bases not matched to a gene; V was cut back by 5 bases and J by 0 bases. Germline V gene sequence: CDR1 MGHDK, CDR2 SYGVNS. The CDR3: CASSPRASGSYEQYF. CDR3 in DNA: TGTGCCAGCAGTCCCCGGGCTAGCGGCTCCTACGAGCAGTACTTC.